These 16 T cell receptor beta chains were sequenced from one sample in a study of CD8 T cells in ankylosing spondylitis. In TCRdb, the 5' RACE reads were re-called with MiXCR into one record per CDR3 protein. The sample consists of fewer than 250,000 distinct CDR3 sequences, 10% of them appearing once. The sample was blood, either unsorted or a sorted T cell fraction (not recorded which). All receptors come from a male donor with ankylosing spondylitis or in good health (not recorded which).

This clonotype came up many times. The rearrangement joins TRBV12-3 or TRBV12-4 to TRBJ1-6; 7 positions match TRBD1. The junction had 9 bases not matched to a gene; V was cut back by 6 bases and J by 7 bases. This CDR3 has 15 residues. CDR3 in amino acids: CASRTMTGINSPLHF. The CDR3 DNA is TGTGCCAGCAGAACCATGACAGGGATAAATTCACCCCTCCACTTT.

The table lists this clonotype with a few counts. V gene TRBV15 combines with J gene TRBJ2-7; possible D gene TRBD1, 6 bases. V gave up 5 bases and J gave up 0 bases, with 11 bases separating them. Germline CDR1 is LNHNV and CDR2 is YYDKDF (reference sequence). The CDR3 runs 14 residues. The CDR3 sequence is CATSPGHHSYEQYF. The CDR3, as DNA: TGTGCCACCAGCCCGGGACACCACTCCTACGAGCAGTACTTC.

Many counts were recorded for this clonotype. The CDR3 protein is CASSQVETQYF. In nucleotides, the CDR3 is TGTGCCAGCAGTCAGGTGGAGACCCAGTACTTC. This rearrangement joins TRBV12-3 or TRBV12-4 to TRBJ2-5; D gene ambiguous. The V end was cut by 5 bases, the J end by 5 bases, with 6 bases between. The CDR3 loop spans 11 amino acids.

This chain joins TRBV12-3 or TRBV12-4 and TRBJ1-5; 8 bases line up with TRBD1. Trimming cost V 1 base and J 4 bases; bases outside gene matches: 3. The CDR3 runs to 15 residues. The CDR3 region is CASSLGWTGNQPQHF. Here the CDR3 DNA reads TGTGCCAGCAGTTTAGGGTGGACAGGGAATCAGCCCCAGCATTTT.

This clonotype has at least ten counts. The rearrangement links TRBV5-1 to TRBJ2-7; the match to TRBD1 covers 7 bases. The CDR3 loop spans 15 amino acids. Per the germline V gene, CDR1 is SGHRS and CDR2 is YFSETQ. The V segment lost 0 bases and the J segment 1 base; nucleotides outside the gene matches: 4. The CDR3 DNA is TGCGCCAGCAGCTTGGCAACGGGACAGTCCTACGAGCAGTACTTC. Protein sequence: CASSLATGQSYEQYF.

This clonotype was picked up a small number of times. This chain links TRBV5-1 with TRBJ2-1; the match to TRBD2 covers 11 bases. The CDR3 length is 15 residues. Per the germline V gene, CDR1 is SGHRS and CDR2 is YFSETQ. Germline trimming cut 2 bases from V and 10 bases from J; bases unmatched to any gene: 8. The CDR3 loop reads CASSFLSGGEEEQFF. In nucleotides, the CDR3 is TGCGCCAGCAGCTTCCTTAGCGGGGGGGAGGAAGAGCAGTTCTTC. Based on the CDR3 plus reference TRBV5-1 and TRBJ2-1, the full variable domain is KAGVTQTPRYLIKTRGQQVTLSCSPISGHRSVSWYQQTPGQGLQFLFEYFSETQRNKGNFPGRFSGRQFSNSRSEMNVSTLELGDSALYLCASSFLSGGEEEQFFGPGTRLTVL.

This clonotype came up many times. The chain links TRBV5-1 to TRBJ1-1; the match to TRBD1 covers 7 bases. V lost 3 bases, J lost 7 bases, and 9 bases stayed unmatched. The germline gives CDR1 SGHRS, CDR2 YFSETQ. The CDR3 consists of 14 residues. Written as DNA, the CDR3 is TGCGCCAGCAGCTGGCCCGACAGGGAGGGTGAAGCTTTCTTT. Amino acid sequence: CASSWPDREGEAFF.

A single count supports this clonotype. This chain connects TRBV30 to TRBJ2-6; D is undetermined. The CDR3 is 18 residues long. V gave up 5 bases and J gave up 0 bases, with 20 bases separating them. Per the germline V gene, CDR1 is GTSNPN and CDR2 is SVGIG (reference sequence). The CDR3 DNA reads TGTGCCTGGGTGAAAAGACGGGTAGATACCTCTGGGGCCAACGTCCTGACTTTC. Amino acid sequence: CAWVKRRVDTSGANVLTF.

Ten or more counts support this clonotype. The CDR3 reads CSADRETGELFF. CDR3 bases: TGCAGTGCTGACAGGGAGACCGGGGAGCTGTTTTTT. The chain couples TRBV20-1 to TRBJ2-2, with TRBD1 matching over 7 bases. CDR1 and CDR2 from the germline V gene are DFQATT and SNEGSKA (reference sequence). With 5 bases clipped from V and 5 bases from J, the junction kept 2 bases outside the gene matches. The CDR3 has 12 amino acids.

In this sample, this clonotype turned up many times. CDR3 protein: CSVGSMADTQYF. The CDR3 DNA reads as TGCAGCGTTGGGAGTATGGCAGATACGCAGTATTTT. The gene calls are TRBV29-1 and TRBJ2-3; D not resolved. CDR3 length: 12 residues. From germline, CDR1 is SQVTM and CDR2 ANQGSEA. V was pared by 4 bases and J by 4 bases, with 9 bases between.

Notes on this clonotype: Given a much more abundant clone one base away, this may be a read error. The chain carries TRBV19 and TRBJ2-7; 10 positions match TRBD2. The CDR3 totals 14 residues. CDR1 LNHDA and CDR2 SQIVND come from the germline V gene (reference sequence). Germline trimming cut 6 bases from V and 3 bases from J; bases unmatched to any gene: 5. CDR3 loop: CASRLAGGDYEQYF. CDR3 DNA: TGTGCCAGTAGATTAGCGGGAGGAGACTACGAGCAGTACTTC.

V gene TRBV29-1 combines with J gene TRBJ2-1; D may be TRBD1 (6 bases). The V and J ends lost 0 bases and 0 bases respectively, with 12 bases between them. Germline V gene lookup returns CDR1 SQVTM and CDR2 ANQGSEA. The CDR3 length is 16 residues. In nucleotides, the CDR3 is TGCAGCGTTGAAGATCGAGCAGGGGCCTCCTACAATGAGCAGTTCTTC. Amino acids: CSVEDRAGASYNEQFF.

There are many counts of this clonotype. The chain is built from TRBV10-3 and TRBJ2-5; TRBD2 agrees at 13 bases. The CDR3 contains 16 residues. V lost 4 bases, J lost 5 bases, and 7 bases stayed unmatched. The V gene's germline CDR1 is ENHRY and CDR2 SYGVKD. The CDR3 sequence: CAISGPGLAGRETQYF. The CDR3 DNA reads as TGTGCCATCAGTGGTCCGGGACTAGCGGGACGTGAGACCCAGTACTTC.

This chain connects TRBV3-1 to TRBJ2-3; 10 bases match TRBD2. The CDR3 runs to 15 residues. Germline V gives CDR1 LGHDT, CDR2 YNNKEL (reference sequence). V shed 4 bases, J shed 10 bases, and the junction held 11 bases outside the gene matches. The DNA of the CDR3 is TGTGCCAGCAGCCCCTACAGCGGGGGGGCCTCACCGCAGTATTTT. Amino acid sequence: CASSPYSGGASPQYF.

As for this clonotype: Possible read error: a much larger clone is one base away. The chain is built from TRBV15 and TRBJ2-1; perhaps TRBD2 as D (5 bases). Germline CDR1 is LNHNV and CDR2 is YYDKDF (reference sequence). This CDR3 spans 13 amino acids. CDR3 protein: CATSHGGPDPPLF. The CDR3 region has the DNA TGTGCCACCAGCCACGGCGGGCCAGACCCCCCGTTATTC.

Ten or more counts support this clonotype. J is TRBJ2-7 and V is TRBV5-1; weak D call: TRBD2 (5 bases). There are 14 residues in the CDR3. Germline V gene lookup returns CDR1 SGHRS and CDR2 YFSETQ. V lost 2 bases and J 5 bases, leaving 14 bases between the germline ends. CDR3 loop: CASSLTGLVHEQYF. CDR3 DNA sequence: TGCGCCAGCAGCTTAACGGGGTTGGTCCACGAGCAGTACTTC.